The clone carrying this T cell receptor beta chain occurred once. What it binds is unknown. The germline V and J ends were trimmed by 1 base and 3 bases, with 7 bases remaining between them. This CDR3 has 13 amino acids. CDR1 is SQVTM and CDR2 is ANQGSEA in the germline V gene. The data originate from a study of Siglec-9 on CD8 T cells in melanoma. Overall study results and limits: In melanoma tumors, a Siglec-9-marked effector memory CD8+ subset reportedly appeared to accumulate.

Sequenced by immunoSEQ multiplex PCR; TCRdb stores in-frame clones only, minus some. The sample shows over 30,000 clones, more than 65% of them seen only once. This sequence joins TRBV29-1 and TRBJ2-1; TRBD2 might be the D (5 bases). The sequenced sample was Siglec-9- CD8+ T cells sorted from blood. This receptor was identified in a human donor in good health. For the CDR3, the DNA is TGCAGCGTTGAAGGAGGGCTCTACAATGAGCAGTTCTTC. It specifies CSVEGGLYNEQFF.